Presented here are 28 T cell receptor beta chains from one specimen sequenced in a study of T cells in localized non-small cell lung cancer (dated by TCRdb to about 2020). The method behind the library was the immunoSEQ multiplex PCR assay. The immuneACCESS repertoire file appears here via TCRdb, limited to in-frame rearrangements. These files lack a portion of the clones; in checked studies, under half of the deficit traces to unresolved V genes, and the cause of the others is not known. The sample records just under 20,000 clones, 89% of which are singletons. Of the sample, more than 7.5% falls within the top ten clones. The sequenced sample was peripheral blood, obtained before any cancer treatment. Receptor source: a man aged 40 to 70 with stage I lung adenocarcinoma.

This chain joins TRBV5-4 and TRBJ1-1; D is unresolved. CDR1 is SGHNT, CDR2 YYREEE, per germline (reference sequence). The CDR3 has 12 residues. The V end lost 4 bases, the J end lost 5 bases, and 9 bases lay between the germline ends. The CDR3 sequence is CASSISRTEAFF. The CDR3 nucleotides read TGTGCCAGCAGCATATCAAGGACTGAAGCTTTCTTT.

The genes are TRBV25-1 and TRBJ2-1; D gene unclear. CDR1 is MGHDK and CDR2 is SYGVNS in the germline V gene. Trimming pared 8 bases from V and 7 bases from J, leaving 6 bases between. This CDR3 comprises 10 residues. CDR3: CASGFNEQFF. The CDR3 DNA reads as TGTGCCAGCGGTTTTAATGAGCAGTTCTTC.

The chain links TRBV30 to TRBJ1-3; no definite D call. The CDR3 sequence is 14 residues long. Germline V CDR1 and CDR2: GTSNPN, SVGIG (reference sequence). The ends were cut back, 0 bases at V and 4 bases at J, with 10 bases in the middle. The CDR3: CAWSVPGYGNTIYF. The DNA for the CDR3 is TGTGCCTGGAGTGTACCCGGGTACGGAAACACCATATATTTT.

This rearrangement joins TRBV6-5 to TRBJ2-3, with D perhaps matching TRBD1 (5 bases). The CDR3 contains 12 residues. The ends were cut back, 7 bases at V and 2 bases at J, with 7 bases in the middle. CDR1 MNHEY and CDR2 SVGAGI come from the germline V gene. In DNA, the CDR3 is TGTGCCAGCAAAGGGGACACAGATACGCAGTATTTT. This gives the protein CASKGDTDTQYF.

The chain uses TRBV2 and TRBJ1-1; tentative D call: TRBD1 (5 bases). The CDR3 has 14 residues. With 4 bases removed from V and 1 base from J, the gap between germline ends came to 10 bases. In germline, CDR1 is SNHLY, CDR2 FYNNEI. CDR3 coding DNA: TGTGCCAGCAGTGCTGAGGGACGGAACACTGAAGCTTTCTTT. Protein product: CASSAEGRNTEAFF.

The V and J genes are TRBV27 and TRBJ2-2, with 7 nucleotides matching TRBD2. In germline, CDR1 is MNHEY, CDR2 SMNVEV (reference sequence). The CDR3 loop spans 16 amino acids. Trimming cost V 5 bases and J 7 bases; bases outside gene matches: 13. The CDR3 DNA sequence: TGTGCCAGCAGTCGCCGGGGAGGGGTTGGGAACGGGGAGCTGTTTTTT. It codes for CASSRRGGVGNGELFF.

The chain joins TRBV7-2 to TRBJ2-3; 9 bases are a match to TRBD2. The germline V gene encodes CDR1 SGHTA and CDR2 FQGNSA. With 5 bases clipped from V and 4 bases from J, the junction kept 10 bases outside the gene matches. The CDR3 runs to 16 residues. CDR3 sequence (DNA): TGTGCCAGCAGCCTCCGGGCTAGCGGGATGGCAGATACGCAGTATTTT. Protein sequence: CASSLRASGMADTQYF.

The chain joins TRBV13 to TRBJ1-1; D unclear. Germline V gives CDR1 PRHDT, CDR2 FYEKMQ (reference sequence). The CDR3 spans 13 residues. Trimming shortened V by 2 bases and J by 0 bases, and 4 bases separated the two germline ends. The CDR3 sequence: CASSLSMNTEAFF. CDR3 coding DNA: TGTGCCAGCAGCTTAAGCATGAACACTGAAGCTTTCTTT.

The chain couples TRBV7-9 to TRBJ2-5; D gene unclear. The CDR3 extends over 15 amino acids. Germline CDR1 is SEHNR and CDR2 is FQNEAQ (reference sequence). Trimming pared 2 bases from V and 0 bases from J, leaving 10 bases between. CDR3 loop: CASSLQAYYQETQYF. The CDR3 nucleotides are TGTGCCAGCAGCTTACAGGCCTATTACCAAGAGACCCAGTACTTC.

By share, this clone ranks as hyperexpanded. Other DNA sequences in this sample translate to the same CDR3. This chain joins TRBV19 and TRBJ2-3, with 9 bases fitting TRBD1. Germline V lookup: CDR1 LNHDA, CDR2 SQIVND (reference sequence). The length of the CDR3 is 16 residues. V dropped 5 bases and J dropped 3; count of bases not matched to a gene: 9. The CDR3 is CASSPQDRGGTDTQYF. CDR3 coding DNA: TGTGCCAGTAGTCCCCAGGACAGGGGAGGGACAGATACGCAGTATTTT.

The chain recombines TRBV19 with TRBJ1-1, with 7 bases that match TRBD1. The germline V gene has CDR1 LNHDA and CDR2 SQIVND (reference sequence). The length of the CDR3 is 14 residues. V was clipped by 6 bases and J by 2 bases; unmatched bases: 6. This CDR3 is CASSDRDRNTEAFF. The CDR3, as DNA: TGTGCCAGTAGCGACAGGGACAGAAACACTGAAGCTTTCTTT.

J is TRBJ2-3 and V is TRBV19; 10 bases are a match to TRBD1. Per germline, CDR1 LNHDA and CDR2 SQIVND (reference sequence). The length of the CDR3 is 16 residues. V trimming: 4 bases; J trimming: 5 bases; junction bases outside the gene matches: 9. For the CDR3, the DNA is TGTGCCAGTAGTAGAGACAGGGGGCCACTCGGAGATACGCAGTATTTT. The encoded protein is CASSRDRGPLGDTQYF.

V is TRBV11-2 and J is TRBJ1-1; no definite D call. The V gene's germline CDR1 is SGHAT and CDR2 FQNNGV. Trimming shortened V by 5 bases and J by 4 bases, and 8 bases separated the two germline ends. This CDR3 spans 12 amino acids. CDR3 amino acids: CASSTVPTEAFF. As DNA, the CDR3 is TGTGCCAGCAGCACAGTGCCCACTGAAGCTTTCTTT.

CDR3 sequence reads: CSAFSGGGWTGELFF. The CDR3 DNA is TGCAGCGCCTTCTCGGGAGGGGGCTGGACCGGGGAGCTGTTTTTT. This chain joins TRBV29-1 and TRBJ2-2; a possible D gene is TRBD2 (8 bases). Trimming took off 7 bases at V and 5 bases at J, with 20 bases between the two ends. This CDR3 has 15 amino acids. Germline V gene lookup returns CDR1 SQVTM and CDR2 ANQGSEA.

The CDR3 DNA reads as TGTGCCAGCACCAGGGTGGGGGAGGGTGAGCAGTTCTTC. Amino acid sequence: CASTRVGEGEQFF. V gene TRBV5-6 combines with J gene TRBJ2-1; 7 nucleotides match TRBD2. The CDR3 loop spans 13 amino acids. The germline V gene has CDR1 SGHDT and CDR2 YYEEEE. V shed 6 bases and J 9 bases; nucleotides not matched to a gene: 9.

The CDR3 nucleotides read TGTGCCACCAGCAGACTAGAGGGAGATTCACCCCTCCACTTT. Translated: CATSRLEGDSPLHF. The chain uses TRBV15 and TRBJ1-6; D is undetermined. V lost 2 bases, J lost 8 bases, and 10 bases lay in between. The V gene's germline CDR1 is LNHNV and CDR2 YYDKDF (reference sequence). CDR3 length equals 14 residues.

V gene TRBV7-6 combines with J gene TRBJ2-5, with D possibly called TRBD1 or TRBD2 (5 bases each). The CDR3 extends over 13 amino acids. CDR1 and CDR2 (germline): SGHVS, FNYEAQ. V was trimmed by 10 bases and J by 3 bases, leaving 15 bases between them. The CDR3 sequence is CATQPGLEETQYF. CDR3 DNA sequence: TGTGCCACCCAGCCGGGGCTAGAAGAGACCCAGTACTTC.

The V gene is TRBV30, the J gene TRBJ2-7; 10 bases fit TRBD1. Per germline, CDR1 GTSNPN and CDR2 SVGIG (reference sequence). Trimming cost V 2 bases and J 2 bases; bases outside gene matches: 6. CDR3 length: 15 amino acids. The CDR3 DNA sequence: TGTGCCTGGAGTAAGACCGGGACAGGGGCCTACGAGCAGTACTTC. Its translation: CAWSKTGTGAYEQYF.

The chain has TRBV15 and TRBJ1-5; 8 bases fit TRBD1. The CDR3 covers 15 residues. CDR1 and CDR2 (germline): LNHNV, YYDKDF (reference sequence). Trimming took 3 bases from V and 5 from J; bases not matched to a gene: 6. CDR3 bases: TGTGCCACCAGCAGGGGTTCAGGGGGCTATCAGCCCCAGCATTTT. This encodes CATSRGSGGYQPQHF.

The chain joins TRBV12-5 to TRBJ2-1, with D maybe TRBD2 (6 bases). With 3 bases removed from V and 9 bases from J, the gap between germline ends came to 12 bases. The CDR3 loop spans 13 amino acids. CDR1 and CDR2 from the germline V gene are LGHNT and FRNRAP. The CDR3 sequence is CASGFNPSVEQFF. As DNA, the CDR3 is TGTGCTAGTGGTTTTAACCCTAGCGTTGAGCAGTTCTTC.

J is TRBJ1-4 and V is TRBV6-1; D is undetermined. Germline values: CDR1 MNHNS, CDR2 SASEGT. V lost 8 bases, J lost 7 bases, and 14 bases lay in between. This CDR3 has 13 amino acids. The CDR3 DNA is TGTGCCAGCCTTCGGACCCGTAGTGAAAAACTGTTTTTT. Translation gives CASLRTRSEKLFF.

This clone has only one observation. The chain joins TRBV10-1 to TRBJ1-4, with D possibly being TRBD1 (5 bases). V was shortened by 6 bases and J by 6 bases, with 11 bases between the two germline ends. The germline V gene encodes CDR1 WNHNN and CDR2 SYGVQD (reference sequence). The CDR3 has 13 residues. The CDR3 protein is CASSRTQDEKLFF. The CDR3 nucleotides read TGCGCCAGCAGCAGGACACAAGATGAAAAACTGTTTTTT.

The V and J genes are TRBV19 and TRBJ2-1; D possibly corresponds to TRBD2 (6 bases). V dropped 7 bases and J dropped 4 bases, with 11 bases sitting between them. Germline lookup yields CDR1 LNHDA and CDR2 SQIVND (reference sequence). This CDR3 has 13 residues. The CDR3: CASNGGDYNEQFF. The CDR3 DNA sequence: TGTGCCAGTAACGGCGGGGATTACAATGAGCAGTTCTTC.

The genes are TRBV6-1 and TRBJ2-5; D not certain. This CDR3 is built from 9 residues. V lost 10 bases and J lost 4, with 4 bases in between. The germline gives CDR1 MNHNS, CDR2 SASEGT. CDR3 DNA: TGTGCCACCTCAGAGACCCAGTACTTC. Protein: CATSETQYF.

J is TRBJ1-1 and V is TRBV19; tentatively, D is TRBD1 (5 bases). Germline lookup yields CDR1 LNHDA and CDR2 SQIVND (reference sequence). The CDR3 sequence is 14 residues long. Trimming left V 2 bases short and J 6 bases short, with 13 bases between. CDR3 coding DNA: TGTGCCAGTAGTATACGCGACAGTGGCGCTGAAGCTTTCTTT. Translated: CASSIRDSGAEAFF.

The chain carries TRBV5-4 and TRBJ1-2; 7 bases align to TRBD1. From germline, CDR1 is SGHNT and CDR2 YYREEE (reference sequence). The CDR3 extends over 15 amino acids. The V segment lost 4 bases and the J segment 6 bases; nucleotides outside the gene matches: 12. The CDR3: CASSATGTVPDGYTF. As DNA, the CDR3 is TGTGCCAGCAGCGCAACCGGGACAGTCCCCGATGGCTACACCTTC.

The chain combines TRBV10-3 with TRBJ2-7; 9 bases fit TRBD1. CDR3 length: 12 residues. Germline V gives CDR1 ENHRY, CDR2 SYGVKD. Trimming took 8 bases from V and 4 from J; bases not matched to a gene: 3. For the CDR3, the DNA is TGTGCCATCCGCGGACAGGGGTACGAGCAGTACTTC. It specifies CAIRGQGYEQYF.

J is TRBJ1-1 and V is TRBV18; possible D gene TRBD1, 5 bases. CDR1 is KGHSH and CDR2 is LQKENI in the germline V gene. V shed 2 bases and J shed 3 bases, with 10 bases lying between them. The CDR3 runs 14 residues. In DNA, the CDR3 is TGTGCCAGCTCACCAAGCAGGGTTGACACTGAAGCTTTCTTT. This sequence encodes CASSPSRVDTEAFF.